These T cell receptor beta chains were read from a single sample in a study of identical twins. MiXCR was run by TCRdb on the 5' RACE reads, yielding one entry per CDR3 protein. The table lists under 250,000 distinct CDR3 sequences, 7.5% of them singletons, with about 1.9% in the top ten. The same sample was also studied in work on yellow fever vaccine responses in identical twins.

Sequencing was carried out using memory (CD45RO+) T cells sorted from blood. These receptors all stem from a woman aged 18-29 years in good health. CDR3s include the opening cysteine and the closing phenylalanine or tryptophan. D genes are given only for firm matches. Only some rows state a clone size, as once, few, many or a class for expanded clones.

size	V	D	J	CDR3	DNA
few	TRBV7-9	-	TRBJ2-5	CASSKQGSETQYF	TGTGCCAGCAGCAAGCAGGGCTCGGAGACCCAGTACTTC
-	TRBV5-1	-	TRBJ1-4	CASRSGASTNEKLFF	TGCGCCAGCAGGTCGGGGGCCTCAACTAATGAAAAACTGTTTTTT
few	TRBV9	-	TRBJ1-1	CASSMGLLNTEAFF	TGTGCCAGCAGCATGGGACTGCTGAACACTGAAGCTTTCTTT
few	TRBV7-9	-	TRBJ2-3	CASREADTQYF	TGTGCCAGCAGAGAAGCAGATACGCAGTATTTT
few	TRBV10-3	-	TRBJ1-4	CATYSGRGTNEKLFF	TGTGCCACATATTCAGGTCGAGGAACTAATGAAAAACTGTTTTTT
many	TRBV11-1	-	TRBJ1-3	CASSLAGPKGSSGNTIYF	TGTGCCAGCAGCTTAGCAGGTCCGAAGGGGAGCTCTGGAAACACCATATATTTT
many	TRBV7-3	TRBD1	TRBJ2-1	CASSPRTGFDEQFF	TGTGCCAGCAGCCCTCGGACAGGGTTCGATGAGCAGTTCTTC
many	TRBV6-2/TRBV6-3	-	TRBJ1-1	CASSRPVNTEAFF	TGTGCCAGCAGTCGCCCCGTTAACACTGAAGCTTTCTTT
many	TRBV6-2/TRBV6-3	TRBD2	TRBJ2-1	CASRGILAGYYNEQFF	TGTGCCAGCAGAGGCATCCTAGCGGGTTATTACAATGAGCAGTTCTTC
many	TRBV7-2	-	TRBJ1-2	CASSITPGKGYTF	TGTGCCAGCAGCATAACACCAGGGAAGGGCTACACCTTC
-	TRBV7-2	TRBD1	TRBJ2-3	CASSLGDRLTDTQYF	TGTGCCAGCAGCTTAGGGGACAGACTCACAGATACGCAGTATTTT
-	TRBV6-6	-	TRBJ2-7	CASRQSSYEQYF	TGTGCCAGCAGGCAAAGTTCGTACGAGCAGTACTTC
-	TRBV27	-	TRBJ2-7	CASSLQGQEQYF	TGTGCCAGCAGTTTACAAGGGCAAGAGCAGTACTTC
few	TRBV4-1	-	TRBJ2-1	CASSLTRDSYNEQFF	TGCGCCAGCAGCCTCACCCGGGACTCTTACAATGAGCAGTTCTTC
few	TRBV6-5	-	TRBJ1-4	CASSYRGSNEKLFF	TGTGCCAGCAGTTACCGGGGGAGTAATGAAAAACTGTTTTTT
many	TRBV10-3	-	TRBJ1-2	CAISDRQENYGYTF	TGTGCCATCAGTGACCGACAGGAGAACTATGGCTACACCTTC
-	TRBV7-9	-	TRBJ1-1	CASSRGFSRSEEAFF	TGTGCCAGCAGCAGAGGTTTTTCCCGCTCCGAGGAAGCTTTCTTT
few	TRBV10-3	TRBD1	TRBJ2-7	CAIRPDRGSTPYEQYF	TGTGCCATCAGACCGGACAGGGGGTCCACACCCTACGAGCAGTACTTC
many	TRBV10-2	-	TRBJ1-5	CASSVGGPVAPQHF	TGCGCCAGCAGTGTTGGGGGACCAGTGGCGCCCCAGCATTTT
few	TRBV20-1	-	TRBJ2-2	CSARDRVRGTGELFF	TGCAGTGCTAGAGATAGAGTCCGGGGCACCGGGGAGCTGTTTTTT
many	TRBV6-1	-	TRBJ2-7	CASSEDTGAKREF	TGTGCCAGCAGTGAAGATACAGGCGCCAAGAGAGAATTC
once	TRBV18	-	TRBJ2-1	CASSPLIGYNEQFF	TGTGCCAGCTCACCATTAATCGGATACAATGAGCAGTTCTTC
few	TRBV3-1	-	TRBJ1-5	CASSPSWGGGPQHF	TGTGCCAGCAGCCCATCATGGGGGGGGGGCCCCCAGCATTTT
many	TRBV18	-	TRBJ2-3	CASLPESNTDTQYF	TGTGCCAGCCTCCCGGAGAGCAACACAGATACGCAGTATTTT
many	TRBV10-1	-	TRBJ2-5	CASSRSGMETQYF	TGCGCCAGCAGTCGTAGTGGGATGGAGACCCAGTACTTC
many	TRBV4-1	-	TRBJ2-7	CASSQVSQNSYEQYF	TGCGCCAGCAGCCAAGTCTCGCAGAACTCCTACGAGCAGTACTTC
-	TRBV7-9	TRBD2	TRBJ2-1	CASSSRETGPLGEQFF	TGTGCCAGCAGCTCGCGGGAGACGGGTCCCCTCGGGGAGCAGTTCTTC
few	TRBV6-1	TRBD2	TRBJ2-3	CATTPTSRGVRDTQYF	TGTGCCACCACCCCTACTTCGCGGGGGGTCAGAGATACGCAGTATTTT
many	TRBV4-1	TRBD2	TRBJ2-2	CASSQFGLDTGELFF	TGCGCCAGCAGCCAATTCGGACTAGACACCGGGGAGCTGTTTTTT
many	TRBV2	-	TRBJ2-6	CASSPTGIPSVLTF	TGTGCCAGCAGTCCTACAGGGATCCCGAGCGTCCTGACTTTC
many	TRBV4-3	-	TRBJ2-7	CASSQGLSYEQYF	TGCGCCAGCAGCCAAGGGCTGAGCTACGAGCAGTACTTC
many	TRBV5-1	-	TRBJ2-3	CASSSSTRSADTQYF	TGCGCCAGCAGCAGCTCGACTAGATCTGCAGATACGCAGTATTTT
-	TRBV4-2	-	TRBJ2-5	CASSQDSGAQETQYF	TGTGCCAGCAGCCAAGATTCGGGGGCACAAGAGACCCAGTACTTC
few	TRBV6-6	-	TRBJ2-2	CASSYGDSGELFF	TGTGCCAGCAGTTACGGAGATTCCGGGGAGCTGTTTTTT
many	TRBV3-1	-	TRBJ1-6	CASSQDFRAAGSPLHF	TGTGCCAGCAGCCAAGATTTTAGGGCGGCGGGATCACCCCTCCACTTT
-	TRBV7-8	TRBD2	TRBJ2-2	CASSLTGLEAGELFF	TGTGCCAGCAGCTTAACGGGACTAGAGGCCGGGGAGCTGTTTTTT
many	TRBV5-1	TRBD2	TRBJ2-7	CASSTSGTTSSYEQYF	TGCGCCAGCAGCACTAGCGGGACGACTTCCTCCTACGAGCAGTACTTC
many	TRBV5-1	-	TRBJ2-2	CASSLQRVDTGELFF	TGCGCCAGCAGCTTGCAGCGGGTGGACACCGGGGAGCTGTTTTTT
few	TRBV5-1	-	TRBJ1-4	CASSSVLTGGWSEKLFF	TGCGCCAGCAGCTCAGTTCTAACGGGGGGTTGGAGCGAAAAACTGTTTTTT
few	TRBV30	-	TRBJ2-3	CAWMAGAQGDTQYF	TGTGCCTGGATGGCGGGGGCCCAAGGAGATACGCAGTATTTT
many	TRBV4-2	-	TRBJ2-7	CASSQDVGTSYEQYF	TGTGCCAGCAGCCAAGATGTTGGAACTTCATACGAGCAGTACTTC
-	TRBV20-1	TRBD2	TRBJ2-3	CSARGPAGVPDTQYF	TGCAGTGCTAGAGGGCCGGCGGGAGTACCGGATACGCAGTATTTT
-	TRBV3-1	-	TRBJ2-1	CASSQLRPHEQFF	TGTGCCAGCAGTCAGCTACGCCCCCATGAGCAGTTCTTC
few	TRBV6-5	-	TRBJ1-2	CASSYSSGRRGYTF	TGTGCCAGCAGTTACTCTTCGGGTCGGAGAGGCTACACCTTC
few	TRBV7-1	-	TRBJ2-3	CATSSLPPSGLLAEDTQYF	TGTGCCACCAGCTCACTACCCCCGTCTGGTCTACTTGCCGAAGATACGCAGTATTTT
-	TRBV4-1	TRBD1	TRBJ1-4	CASSKEDRAPNEKLFF	TGCGCCAGCAGCAAAGAAGACAGGGCTCCTAATGAAAAACTGTTTTTT
-	TRBV6-5	-	TRBJ1-6	CASSWDPKTSPLHF	TGTGCCAGCAGTTGGGACCCCAAGACTTCACCCCTCCACTTT
few	TRBV4-3	-	TRBJ2-3	CASSQEPLDSTDTQYF	TGCGCCAGCAGCCAAGAGCCCCTAGATAGCACAGATACGCAGTATTTT
many	TRBV5-1	-	TRBJ2-3	CASRGPLSTDTQYF	TGCGCCAGTCGGGGGCCCCTTAGCACAGATACGCAGTATTTT
few	TRBV7-9	TRBD1	TRBJ1-2	CASSPAQGRHYGYTF	TGTGCCAGCAGCCCCGCACAGGGGAGGCACTATGGCTACACCTTC
many	TRBV7-2	TRBD1	TRBJ2-7	CASSFGQGAHEQYF	TGTGCCAGCAGCTTCGGACAGGGGGCCCACGAGCAGTACTTC
many	TRBV14	-	TRBJ2-5	CASSQVAGQETQYF	TGTGCCAGCAGCCAAGTTGCAGGACAAGAGACCCAGTACTTC
-	TRBV25-1	TRBD2	TRBJ2-1	CASSVLAGVDEQFF	TGTGCCAGCAGTGTCCTAGCGGGAGTTGATGAGCAGTTCTTC
many	TRBV12-3/TRBV12-4	TRBD2	TRBJ2-5	CASSLSGSGLETQYF	TGTGCCAGCAGTTTAAGTGGTAGCGGGTTGGAGACCCAGTACTTC
few	TRBV20-1	-	TRBJ2-6	CSARERQGRTGANVLTF	TGCAGTGCTAGAGAGAGGCAGGGAAGGACTGGGGCCAACGTCCTGACTTTC
few	TRBV13	-	TRBJ2-3	CASSPLSRYTQYF	TGTGCCAGCAGCCCCCTCTCTAGATATACGCAGTATTTT